This T cell receptor beta chain is from a study of T cell responses to AZD1222 COVID-19 vaccine (dated by TCRdb to the early 2020s). Background for the entire study: TCR sequencing covered fewer than 250 trial participants: approximately 200 given two doses of AZD1222 and 26 given two doses of MenACWY control vaccine. Trial participants were enrolled by age into 18-55, 56-69 and 70-plus year subgroups, with about 150, 28 and 57 TCR-sequenced participants respectively.

The CDR3 regions of human TCRbeta chains were subjected to immunosequencing. The study's own analysis went as follows. Repertoire TCRs were checked for matches against a reference library of SARS-CoV-2-specific TCRs that had been generated using the MIRA antigen-specificity platform. Breadth meant the fraction of unique TCRs that were SARS-CoV-2-associated, whereas depth meant the fraction of total T cells that were SARS-CoV-2-associated. Using the MIRA data, each spike-specific TCR was assigned both to the spike region to which the TCR was reactive and to a CD4 or CD8 class. Log10-transformed breadth and depth values were compared by one-way ANOVA with Sidak's multiple comparisons tests. TCRdb took this table from immuneACCESS and kept in-frame rearrangements with V and J called. Such tables lack part of the clones; where checked against another copy, unresolved V genes explain under half of the gap, and the rest is unexplained. From that table come the V and J calls and clone size; the DNA was used to work out D and trimming. The table for this sample lists roughly 120,000 clones; roughly nine tenths of them were counted only once. Around 1.5% of the sample goes to the ten largest clones.

What the study reported, not specific to this receptor: Vaccine-associated CD4 TCRs spanned the whole spike protein, with dominant responses in regions 160-218 and 743-854. Reportedly, close to half of the unique spike-specific TCRs recognized epitopes lying outside the regions that are mutated in the B.1.351 and B.1.1.7 variants. Conclusions about previously exposed vaccinees are limited because only six or seven AZD1222 recipients were SARS-CoV-2 seropositive at baseline. In the small 56-69-year group, the increase in depth fell short of significance, most likely because of low power. Participants were mostly white British and included more females than males, and it was suggested by the authors that clonal diversity may have been underestimated. Because no day 14 peak-response samples were available, the repertoires could be characterized only after the peak T cell response. After two AZD1222 doses, both the breadth and the depth of spike-specific TCRs were significantly higher than at day 0 and than in MenACWY recipients.

The cysteine opens and the phenylalanine closes a CDR3 of 13 amino acids. This entry keeps only the CDR3 DNA: 39 bases, framed from base 1. The germline V gene encodes CDR1 LGHNA and CDR2 YNFKEQ. The V and J ends are trimmed by 1 base and 4 bases, leaving 6 bases between them. A note on this clone: The antigen it recognizes is unknown. No base qualities exist here, and no much larger clone lies one base off it.

The label giving this sample's time point can be read as: about 28 days (+/-7) after the second vaccine dose. AZD1222 recipients given second doses at about 4 weeks or at about 12 weeks were pooled, since spike-specific TCR depth and breadth were not found to differ between the two schedules. Vaccinee samples were obtained from the UK trials COV001 and COV002, which included a single-blind randomized controlled phase 2/3 trial of AZD1222 (ChAdOx1 nCoV-19) in healthy adults. Trial participant PBMC samples were collected at day 0 and day 28 after the second dose for TCRbeta chain sequencing. The chain is encoded by TRBV4-2 joined to TRBJ2-3; no confident D gene assignment can be made. This receptor was identified in an adult who received the AZD1222 COVID-19 vaccine. The material sequenced was peripheral blood, taken 28 days after the second AZD1222 dose. CDR3 reads: CASSQGSPDTQYF. The DNA reads as follows: TGTGCCAGCAGCCAAGGTTCACCAGATACGCAGTATTTT.